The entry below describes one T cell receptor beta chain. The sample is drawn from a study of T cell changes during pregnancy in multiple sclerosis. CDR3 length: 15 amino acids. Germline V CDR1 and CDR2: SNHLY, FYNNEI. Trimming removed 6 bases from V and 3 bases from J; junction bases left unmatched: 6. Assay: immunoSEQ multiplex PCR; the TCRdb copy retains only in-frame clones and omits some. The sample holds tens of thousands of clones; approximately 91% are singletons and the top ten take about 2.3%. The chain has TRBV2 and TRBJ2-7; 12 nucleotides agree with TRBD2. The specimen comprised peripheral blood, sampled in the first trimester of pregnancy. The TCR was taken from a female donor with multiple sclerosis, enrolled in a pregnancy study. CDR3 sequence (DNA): TGTGCCAGCAGAGATAGACTAGCGGGAGACTACGAGCAGTACTTC. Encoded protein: CASRDRLAGDYEQYF.